This T cell receptor (beta chain) emerged from a study of cytomegalovirus exposure and HLA in healthy donors. Study-wide results and limits: Later on, an analysis showed TCR association rates differing by HLA locus, with DRB1 the most and HLA-C the fewest. As a later analysis revealed, most CMV-associated TCR beta chains appeared HLA-restricted. HLA alleles showed associations with some 15,000 TCR beta sequences in a later analysis, at a 0.05 false discovery rate.

In regard to this clone: Its specificity is unknown.

PCR amplification relied on 60 Vbeta primers (plus 13 Jbeta primers). Libraries were prepared by immunoSEQ multiplex PCR; TCRdb keeps only in-frame clonotypes and omits some of them. The table records under 90,000 clones, 70% to 90% of them present only once. V lost 0 bases and J 5 bases, leaving 9 bases between the germline ends. The CDR3 has 13 amino acids. The germline V gene encodes CDR1 GTSNPN and CDR2 SVGIG (reference sequence). The sample was PBMCs. The TCR comes from a man in his late teens or twenties in good health and CMV-seronegative. The chain carries TRBV30 and TRBJ2-3; no definite D call. The CDR3 DNA sequence: TGTGCCTGGAGTGTCCTGACTGGAGATACGCAGTATTTT. It is translated as CAWSVLTGDTQYF.